These T cell receptor beta chains were read from a single sample in a study of CD8 T cells in Susac syndrome. TCRdb passed the immunoSEQ multiplex PCR reads through MiXCR, listing each CDR3 protein once. Among about 210,000 distinct CDR3 sequences, approximately 95% were seen once, and the ten largest hold roughly 0.1%. The specimen was CD4+ T cells from PBMCs. The receptors were sampled from a human donor with multiple sclerosis. CDR3s include the opening cysteine and the closing phenylalanine or tryptophan. The D gene is left open where the match is weak. Some rows mark clone size as missing; the rest say once, few, many or name a class of expanded clone.

clone_size | j_call | v_call | cdr3_length | d_call | cdr3_aa | cdr3_nt
once | TRBJ2-7 | TRBV5-4 | 15 | NA | CASSLSQTPGAEQYF | TGTGCCAGCAGCTTGTCACAAACCCCAGGGGCCGAGCAGTACTTC
NA | TRBJ1-4 | TRBV25-1 | 14 | TRBD1 | CASSRRQGSEKLFF | TGTGCCAGCAGTCGTCGACAGGGGAGTGAAAAACTGTTTTTT
NA | TRBJ2-2 | TRBV6-2/TRBV6-3 | 15 | NA | CASSYIRGQTGELFF | TGTGCCAGCAGTTACATCCGGGGGCAAACCGGGGAGCTGTTTTTT
NA | TRBJ1-1 | TRBV6-5 | 13 | NA | CASASPPAPSAFF | TGTGCCAGCGCCTCCCCACCGGCGCCAAGTGCTTTCTTT
NA | TRBJ2-3 | TRBV4-1 | 15 | NA | CASSQAGQGADTQYF | TGCGCCAGCAGCCAAGCAGGCCAGGGCGCAGATACGCAGTATTTT
NA | TRBJ2-3 | TRBV6-5 | 14 | NA | CASSRDGGTDTQYF | TGTGCCAGCAGTCGGGACGGTGGGACAGATACGCAGTATTTT
NA | TRBJ1-1 | TRBV7-9 | 16 | NA | CASSFDFGGTGTEAFF | TGTGCCAGCAGCTTCGATTTCGGGGGGACTGGCACTGAAGCTTTCTTT
NA | TRBJ1-3 | TRBV2 | 15 | TRBD1 | CASSERQGTGNTIYF | TGTGCCAGCAGTGAGAGACAGGGGACTGGAAACACCATATATTTT
NA | TRBJ2-3 | TRBV5-6 | 13 | NA | CASSFGAGDTQYF | TGTGCCAGCAGCTTCGGCGCGGGGGATACGCAGTATTTT
NA | TRBJ1-5 | TRBV29-1 | 13 | NA | CSVGQAVNQPQHF | TGCAGCGTTGGACAGGCGGTAAATCAGCCCCAGCATTTT
NA | TRBJ1-2 | TRBV19 | 15 | NA | CASSMAGSGYYGYTF | TGTGCCAGTAGTATGGCGGGGAGCGGCTACTATGGCTACACCTTC
NA | TRBJ1-1 | TRBV7-9 | 13 | NA | CASSFVLNTEAFF | TGTGCCAGCAGCTTTGTACTGAACACTGAAGCTTTCTTT
once | TRBJ2-7 | TRBV6-5 | 14 | TRBD2 | CASSLAGRDYEQYF | TGTGCCAGCAGCCTAGCGGGAAGGGACTACGAGCAGTACTTC